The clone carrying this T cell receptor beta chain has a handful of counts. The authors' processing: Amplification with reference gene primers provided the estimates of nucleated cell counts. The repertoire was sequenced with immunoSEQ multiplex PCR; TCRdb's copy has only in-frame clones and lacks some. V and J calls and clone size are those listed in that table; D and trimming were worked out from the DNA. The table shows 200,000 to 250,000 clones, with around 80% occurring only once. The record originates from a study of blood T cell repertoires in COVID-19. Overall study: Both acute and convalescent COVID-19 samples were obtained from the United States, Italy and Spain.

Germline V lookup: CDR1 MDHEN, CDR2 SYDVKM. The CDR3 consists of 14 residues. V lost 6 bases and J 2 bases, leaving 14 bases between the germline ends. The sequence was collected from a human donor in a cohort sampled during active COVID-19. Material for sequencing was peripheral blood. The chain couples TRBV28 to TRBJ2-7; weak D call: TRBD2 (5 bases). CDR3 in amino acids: CASRLSSLTYEQYF. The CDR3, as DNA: TGTGCCAGCAGGCTATCTAGCTTAACCTACGAGCAGTACTTC.